A single sample is the source of the 11 T cell receptor beta chains below, sequenced in a study of OX40 agonist ivuxolimab in advanced cancers. Library construction relied on the immunoSEQ multiplex PCR assay. TCRdb limited this immuneACCESS table to in-frame rearrangements with V and J called. A share of clones is missing; checked studies link under half to unresolved V genes, and the rest is unexplained. The sample contains 65,000 to 95,000 clones, around 83% of them found a single time. Clones ranked in the top ten supply around 0.8% of the sample. The specimen comprised CD4+ or CD8+ T cells sorted from blood, sampled in a trial of the OX40 agonist ivuxolimab. Receptors originate from an adult with an advanced solid tumor such as melanoma, head and neck, liver or kidney cancer.

This clone has more than one count but fewer than ten. The chain has TRBV27 and TRBJ1-5, with D perhaps TRBD1 (5 bases). The CDR3 length is 14 residues. V was trimmed by 4 bases and J by 3 bases, leaving 10 bases between them. Germline values: CDR1 MNHEY, CDR2 SMNVEV (reference sequence). CDR3 DNA sequence: TGTGCCAGCAGTTCAGGGCTTTCCAATCAGCCCCAGCATTTT. Its translation: CASSSGLSNQPQHF.

The sample holds one count of this clone. This chain uses TRBV11-2 with TRBJ2-7, with 8 bases matching TRBD2. The V gene end was trimmed by 5 bases and the J gene end by 6 bases; junction bases not matched to a gene: 12. Germline assignment: CDR1 SGHAT and CDR2 FQNNGV. This CDR3 is built from 15 residues. In DNA form, the CDR3 reads TGTGCCAGCAGCATGGGGGCTAGCGGGTTACTCGAGCAGTACTTC. It encodes CASSMGASGLLEQYF.

The rearrangement uses TRBV18 and TRBJ1-6; D is ambiguous. Per the germline V gene, CDR1 is KGHSH and CDR2 is LQKENI. Trimming cost V 3 bases and J 3 bases, with 9 bases left between them. The CDR3 spans 15 residues. CDR3 sequence reads: CASSPSGLYNSPLHF. The CDR3 DNA is TGTGCCAGCTCACCCTCCGGACTCTATAATTCACCCCTCCACTTT.

This sequence joins TRBV7-9 and TRBJ2-2; 9 bases align to TRBD1. This CDR3 has 16 amino acids. Germline V CDR1 and CDR2: SEHNR, FQNEAQ (reference sequence). V lost 5 bases, J lost 0 bases, and 4 bases stayed unmatched. This chain's CDR3 is CASSTGTGTNTGELFF. The CDR3 region has the DNA TGTGCCAGCAGCACCGGGACAGGGACGAACACCGGGGAGCTGTTTTTT.

V gene TRBV6-5 combines with J gene TRBJ2-2, with unresolved D. The CDR3 has 15 amino acids. The V end lost 2 bases, the J end lost 0 bases, and 7 bases lay between the germline ends. Germline V lookup: CDR1 MNHEY, CDR2 SVGAGI. CDR3 residues: CASSYDTANTGELFF. The DNA for the CDR3 is TGTGCCAGCAGTTACGATACCGCGAACACCGGGGAGCTGTTTTTT.

This chain links TRBV28 with TRBJ1-4; D is unclear. Deletions cut 6 bases from V and 0 bases from J, with 8 bases between. This CDR3 is 14 amino acids long. Germline-derived CDR1 and CDR2 are MDHEN and SYDVKM. Written as DNA, the CDR3 is TGTGCCAGCAGCCGGTCGGCAACTAATGAAAAACTGTTTTTT. As protein: CASSRSATNEKLFF. The complete variable domain, with remaining parts taken from reference TRBV28 and TRBJ1-4, reads DVKVTQSSRYLVKRTGEKVFLECVQDMDHENMFWYRQDPGLGLRLIYFSYDVKMKEKGDIPEGYSVSREKKERFSLILESASTNQTSMYLCASSRSATNEKLFFGSGTQLSVL.

The chain carries TRBV28 and TRBJ1-3; D unclear. The V gene lost 3 bases and the J gene lost 8 bases, with 5 bases spanning the gap. The CDR3 consists of 11 residues. CDR1 and CDR2 from the germline V gene are MDHEN and SYDVKM. CDR3 loop: CASSFRDTIYF. As DNA, the CDR3 is TGTGCCAGCAGTTTTCGGGACACCATATATTTT.

The gene calls are TRBV6-1 and TRBJ1-2; D perhaps matches TRBD1 (6 bases). CDR3 size: 14 residues. CDR1 is MNHNS, CDR2 SASEGT, per germline. V was pared by 8 bases and J by 0 bases, with 13 bases between. The CDR3 sequence: CASVWGGSNYGYTF. The DNA for the CDR3 is TGTGCCAGCGTCTGGGGGGGCTCTAACTATGGCTACACCTTC.

CDR3 coding DNA: TGTGCTAGTGGTTTTAACCTTAAGGCAGATACGCAGTATTTT. Translating it yields CASGFNLKADTQYF. The chain links TRBV12-5 to TRBJ2-3; unclear D gene. CDR3 size: 14 residues. Looked up from germline, CDR1 is LGHNT and CDR2 is FRNRAP. V lost 3 bases to trimming and J lost 4 bases, with 11 bases between them.

This chain joins TRBV10-3 and TRBJ2-5; D perhaps matches TRBD1 (5 bases). The germline V gene has CDR1 ENHRY and CDR2 SYGVKD. The CDR3 has 14 residues. With 3 bases removed from V and 4 bases from J, the gap between germline ends came to 12 bases. CDR3 amino acids: CAISDKGLGETQYF. The CDR3 DNA follows: TGTGCCATCAGTGACAAGGGGTTGGGAGAGACCCAGTACTTC.

The rearrangement joins TRBV21-1 to TRBJ1-2; the table assigns TRBD1, which was not confirmed against the DNA. TRBV21-1 is noted as a pseudogene. The CDR3 contains 15 residues. In nucleotides, the CDR3 is TGTGCCAGCAGCGCCTCAGGGACAGCCAACTATGGCTACACCTTC. Amino acids: CASSASGTANYGYTF.